The rows below give T cell receptor beta chains drawn from one sample of a study of blood T cell repertoires in COVID-19. TCRdb's table, derived via immunoSEQ multiplex PCR, lists solely in-frame clones and lacks some. Of 80,000 or so clones detected, around 81% appear once; the ten largest clones hold approximately 44%. The source material was peripheral blood. All receptors come from a man older than 75 with acute or convalescent COVID-19. CDR3s include the opening cysteine and the closing phenylalanine or tryptophan. The D gene is left open where the match is weak. Clone size is not always given. Where it is, it says once, few, many or a class for expanded clones.

V,J,D,size,CDR3,DNA
TRBV5-1,TRBJ1-2,-,-,CASSLGQGAYGYTF,TGCGCCAGCAGCTTGGGGCAGGGTGCCTATGGCTACACCTTC
TRBV9,TRBJ2-7,TRBD2,-,CASSPRTSGSYEQYF,TGTGCCAGCAGCCCTAGGACTAGCGGCTCCTACGAGCAGTACTTC
TRBV5-1,TRBJ2-7,-,-,CASSLEPGVYYEQYF,TGCGCCAGCAGCTTGGAACCAGGGGTCTACTACGAGCAGTACTTC
TRBV5-4,TRBJ2-3,-,-,CASSHRRGGTDTQYF,TGTGCCAGCAGCCACAGGCGCGGGGGCACAGATACGCAGTATTTT
TRBV5-4,TRBJ2-4,TRBD2,-,CASSFPGGSKNIQYF,TGTGCCAGCAGCTTTCCGGGAGGAAGCAAAAACATTCAGTACTTC
TRBV6-2/TRBV6-3,TRBJ2-3,TRBD1,once,CASSYEGQGGTQYF,TGTGCCAGCAGTTATGAGGGACAGGGTGGTACGCAGTATTTT
TRBV2,TRBJ1-1,-,-,CASGRQERLEAFF,TGTGCCAGCGGTCGACAGGAGAGGCTTGAAGCTTTCTTT
TRBV7-3,TRBJ2-3,-,-,CASSLNGPGVGDTQYF,TGTGCCAGCAGCTTAAACGGGCCGGGGGTCGGAGATACGCAGTATTTT
TRBV5-6,TRBJ1-5,-,-,CASSPQGGQPQHF,TGTGCCAGCAGCCCGCAGGGCGGCCAGCCCCAGCATTTT
TRBV27,TRBJ2-7,-,-,CASSLSQGLGYEQYF,TGTGCCAGCAGTTTATCCCAGGGGTTAGGCTACGAGCAGTACTTC
TRBV11-2,TRBJ1-1,-,-,CASSPDRSTEAFF,TGTGCCAGCAGCCCGGACAGATCCACTGAAGCTTTCTTT
TRBV18,TRBJ2-5,-,-,CASSPPSGLRETQYF,TGTGCCAGCTCACCACCGAGCGGGTTAAGAGAGACCCAGTACTTC
TRBV7-8,TRBJ2-3,TRBD1,-,CASSSGQGALTDTQYF,TGTGCCAGCAGCTCCGGACAGGGGGCCCTCACAGATACGCAGTATTTT
TRBV7-9,TRBJ1-2,TRBD1,-,CASSVSLSGGYGYTF,TGTGCCAGCAGCGTCAGCTTATCAGGGGGGTATGGCTACACCTTC
TRBV29-1,TRBJ1-1,TRBD1,once,CSVVLTGDTEAFF,TGCAGCGTTGTGTTGACAGGGGATACTGAAGCTTTCTTT
TRBV6-5,TRBJ2-3,-,-,CASSPFTAPRIVQYF,TGTGCCAGCAGTCCCTTTACAGCCCCAAGAATAGTGCAGTATTTT
TRBV3-1/TRBV3-2,TRBJ2-5,TRBD1,-,CASSQGDSYQETQYF,TGTGCCAGCAGCCAAGGGGACAGCTATCAAGAGACCCAGTACTTC
TRBV24-1,TRBJ2-3,-,-,CATSDLTGKSTDTQYF,TGTGCCACCAGTGATTTGACAGGAAAGAGCACAGATACGCAGTATTTT
TRBV5-5,TRBJ2-1,TRBD2,-,CASSLMREGQDEQFF,TGTGCCAGCAGCTTGATGCGGGAGGGCCAGGATGAGCAGTTCTTC
TRBV30,TRBJ1-6,TRBD1,-,CAWRGQGIGSLHF,TGTGCCTGGAGGGGACAGGGGATAGGATCCCTCCACTTT
TRBV18,TRBJ2-1,-,-,CASSQDSNEQFF,TGTGCCAGCTCACAGGACTCGAATGAGCAGTTCTTC
TRBV6-4,TRBJ2-7,-,few,CASSDSRVGYF,TGTGCCAGCAGTGACTCACGGGTGGGGTACTTC
TRBV27,TRBJ1-1,-,-,CASSLWGGVNTEAFF,TGTGCCAGCAGTTTGTGGGGGGGTGTTAACACTGAAGCTTTCTTT
TRBV9,TRBJ1-5,-,few,CASSVEGVIHRPQHF,TGTGCCAGCAGCGTTGAGGGAGTAATCCACAGGCCCCAGCATTTT
TRBV28,TRBJ1-5,-,-,CASSRTSRNQPQHF,TGTGCCAGCAGCCGCACTAGTCGCAATCAGCCCCAGCATTTT
TRBV11-3,TRBJ2-5,TRBD2,-,CASSFGLAGTQETQYF,TGTGCCAGCAGCTTCGGACTAGCGGGGACCCAAGAGACCCAGTACTTC
TRBV29-1,TRBJ2-2,-,-,CSALQGRNTGELFF,TGCAGCGCGCTACAGGGCCGGAACACCGGGGAGCTGTTTTTT
TRBV25-1,TRBJ2-1,TRBD1,-,CASSRRGGSSRGDEQFF,TGTGCCAGCAGTAGGCGAGGGGGCAGCTCACGAGGGGATGAGCAGTTCTTC
TRBV6-5,TRBJ1-2,TRBD1,once,CASSYLPRGLSGYTF,TGTGCCAGCAGTTACTTGCCGAGGGGGCTAAGTGGCTACACCTTC
TRBV2,TRBJ2-3,-,-,CASSHLDSGTSTDTQYF,TGTGCCAGCAGTCACCTCGATAGCGGTACTAGCACAGATACGCAGTATTTT
TRBV25-1,TRBJ2-5,-,-,CATSHPEGVEETQYF,TGTGCCACGTCTCATCCAGAAGGGGTCGAAGAGACCCAGTACTTC
TRBV5-1,TRBJ1-1,-,-,CASSQRGNTEAFF,TGCGCCAGCAGCCAAAGGGGGAACACTGAAGCTTTCTTT
TRBV4-3,TRBJ1-2,-,-,CASSQDRGSYGYTF,TGCGCCAGCAGCCAAGATCGGGGGAGCTATGGCTACACCTTC
TRBV2,TRBJ2-3,TRBD1,-,CASSVGQGLDTQYF,TGTGCCAGCAGTGTCGGACAGGGGTTGGATACGCAGTATTTT
TRBV7-2,TRBJ1-1,-,few,CASSTTRGVNTEAFF,TGTGCCAGCAGCACGACCAGGGGAGTGAACACTGAAGCTTTCTTT
TRBV18,TRBJ1-3,TRBD1,few,CASSHSTGVSSGNTIYF,TGTGCCAGCTCACATTCCACAGGGGTGAGCTCTGGAAACACCATATATTTT
TRBV7-8,TRBJ2-3,TRBD1,few,CASSRRDGQGTDTQYF,TGTGCCAGCAGCCGTAGGGACGGACAGGGCACAGATACGCAGTATTTT
TRBV12-3/TRBV12-4,TRBJ1-2,-,few,CASRARENYGYTF,TGTGCCAGCAGAGCAAGGGAGAACTATGGCTACACCTTC
TRBV11-2,TRBJ2-7,-,-,CASSLDPSSYEQYF,TGTGCCAGCAGCTTAGACCCCAGCTCCTACGAGCAGTACTTC
TRBV29-1,TRBJ1-5,-,few,CSVQTTGGPQHF,TGCAGCGTCCAAACGACCGGAGGGCCCCAGCATTTT
TRBV2,TRBJ2-1,TRBD2,-,CASSLIAGRTVYEQFF,TGTGCCAGCAGTTTGATAGCGGGTCGGACCGTCTATGAGCAGTTCTTC
TRBV18,TRBJ1-5,-,once,CASSPMGQGFNQPQHF,TGTGCCAGCTCACCAATGGGGCAGGGATTCAATCAGCCCCAGCATTTT
TRBV7-9,TRBJ2-3,-,few,CASIVLSSTDTQYF,TGTGCCAGCATCGTCCTTTCTAGCACAGATACGCAGTATTTT
TRBV5-1,TRBJ1-1,TRBD1,few,CASSWTGSNTEAFF,TGCGCCAGCAGTTGGACAGGTTCGAACACTGAAGCTTTCTTT
TRBV18,TRBJ2-7,TRBD1,-,CASSPPGRTGSPEQYF,TGTGCCAGCTCACCACCGGGTAGGACAGGGAGTCCCGAGCAGTACTTC
TRBV11-3,TRBJ2-1,TRBD2,-,CASSRSGADSYNEQFF,TGTGCCAGCAGTCGGAGCGGGGCCGACTCCTACAATGAGCAGTTCTTC